The 8 T cell receptor beta chains in this list originate from one sample, sequenced in a study of blood T cell repertoires in COVID-19. Profiling relied on immunoSEQ multiplex PCR, and the TCRdb table lists in-frame clones only, not all of them. The data hold 150,000 to 200,000 clones, with approximately 80% observed a single time. Sequencing was done on a sample of PBMCs or T cells enriched from blood (not recorded which). The receptors originated from a man aged 45 to 65 who had recovered from COVID-19.

The rearrangement uses TRBV12-3 or TRBV12-4 and TRBJ2-5, with 7 nucleotides matching TRBD1. CDR3 length: 13 residues. The J segment lost 2 bases and the V segment lost 5 bases, leaving 2 bases of the junction unmatched. The CDR3 DNA reads as TGTGCCAGCAGTAAGGGACAGCAAGAGACCCAGTACTTC. Translation: CASSKGQQETQYF.

On this clone: In the same sample, other DNA sequences code for this CDR3. The V and J genes are TRBV5-1 and TRBJ1-2; 11 positions match TRBD1. V was clipped by 0 bases and J by 8 bases; unmatched bases: 3. CDR3 length: 14 amino acids. Germline V lookup: CDR1 SGHRS, CDR2 YFSETQ. CDR3 sequence reads: CASSLAGTGGGYTF. The DNA of the CDR3 is TGCGCCAGCAGCTTGGCCGGGACAGGGGGAGGCTACACCTTC.

The J gene is TRBJ2-3, the V gene TRBV18; 9 nucleotides agree with TRBD2. This CDR3 is built from 15 residues. The V segment lost 4 bases and the J segment 5 bases; nucleotides outside the gene matches: 7. Germline CDR1 KGHSH, CDR2 LQKENI. The CDR3 nucleotides read TGTGCCAGCTCACGGGTAGCGGGAGAGGAAGATACGCAGTATTTT. Amino acids: CASSRVAGEEDTQYF.

The rearrangement links TRBV30 to TRBJ1-5; unclear D gene. The germline V gene has CDR1 GTSNPN and CDR2 SVGIG (reference sequence). V dropped 3 bases and J dropped 1 base, with 7 bases sitting between them. The CDR3 loop spans 13 amino acids. The DNA for the CDR3 is TGTGCCTGGAGCCCTAACAGCAATCAGCCCCAGCATTTT. Protein product: CAWSPNSNQPQHF.

The V call is TRBV19, the J call TRBJ2-1; 7 nucleotides align to TRBD2. Germline loops: CDR1 LNHDA, CDR2 SQIVND (reference sequence). Trimming cost V 1 base and J 1 base; bases outside gene matches: 4. The CDR3 extends over 16 amino acids. The CDR3: CASSIGGGGSYNEQFF. Here the CDR3 DNA reads TGTGCCAGTAGTATAGGGGGGGGTGGTTCCTACAATGAGCAGTTCTTC.

The chain is built from TRBV7-5 and TRBJ2-1; the table gives TRBD1 as D, unverified against the DNA. TRBV7-5 is a pseudogene segment. This CDR3 is built from 17 residues. The CDR3 loop reads CARSLERTRASYNEQFF. The CDR3 DNA reads TGTGCCAGAAGCTTAGAACGGACCAGGGCCTCCTACAATGAGCAGTTCTTC.

The table lists this clone with a few counts. The V call is TRBV7-3, the J call TRBJ1-6; 7 bases align to TRBD1. The CDR3 runs to 13 residues. CDR1 and CDR2 (germline): SGHTA, FQGTGA. J gave up 5 bases and V 8 bases, and 3 bases lay outside the gene matches. The CDR3 here is CASSGTDNSPLHF. The CDR3 DNA reads TGTGCCAGCTCCGGGACAGATAATTCACCCCTCCACTTT.

This clone was found a few times. The J gene is TRBJ1-4, the V gene TRBV4-2; 7 nucleotides align to TRBD1. This CDR3 has 16 residues. CDR1 is LGHNA and CDR2 is YNFKEQ in the germline V gene. The V segment lost 1 base and the J segment 0 bases; nucleotides outside the gene matches: 2. CDR3 DNA: TGTGCCAGCAGCCAAGGGGGACAGACAACTAATGAAAAACTGTTTTTT. It is translated as CASSQGGQTTNEKLFF.